The entry below gives a single TCR beta chain sequence along with its context. Its target is unknown. Naive CD8 cells, CD45RO-negative and positively selected for CCR7, excluded terminally differentiated effector memory CD45RA+ cells. This sample stems from a study of shared clonotypes between healthy human individuals. At the level of the study: Three CD4 naive, three CD4 memory, two CD8 naive and one CD8 memory plate were used per donor. Study-level findings and limits: Naive CD4 clonotypes overlapped across a handful of donors at about 5.3%.

An approximately 220 ng quantity of DNA, 25,000 to 35,000 T cell genomes, went into the sorted-subset replicate PCRs. Study processing details: ImmunoSEQ output lacked quality scores and full-length reads, limiting matched filtering. Produced via immunoSEQ multiplex PCR; TCRdb's table is partial and in-frame only. For V, J and clone size, that table is used; D and trimming come from the DNA. Among roughly 590,000 clones listed, less than 97% were seen once. Germline V lookup: CDR1 MNHEY, CDR2 SVGAGI. Trimming took 7 bases from V and 2 from J; bases not matched to a gene: 8. The CDR3 loop spans 14 amino acids.

The sample consisted of naive CD8+ T cells sorted from blood. This sequence originates from a woman in her thirties in good health. The chain joins TRBV6-5 to TRBJ2-7; 7 bases fit TRBD2. CDR3 sequence: CASKKWEGTYEQYF. In DNA, the CDR3 is TGTGCCAGCAAAAAATGGGAGGGAACCTACGAGCAGTACTTC.